This entry concerns a single T cell receptor beta chain. Distinct nucleotide sequences in the sample also encode this CDR3. The record originates from a study of blood T cell repertoires in COVID-19. In the study overall: From the United States, Italy and Spain came samples of acute and convalescent COVID-19. PBMCs, B-cell-depleted T cells, or T cells were the source of the cDNA or gDNA that made up the material.

This CDR3 has 13 residues. Germline V gene sequence: CDR1 SGHDT, CDR2 YYEEEE. V was clipped by 4 bases and J by 1 base, with 8 bases between them. Clones were sequenced by immunoSEQ multiplex PCR, and TCRdb holds only the in-frame ones, with some missing. The sample consists of hundreds of thousands of clones, around 90% of them appearing once. The sample consisted of peripheral blood. The chain employs TRBV5-6 and TRBJ1-1; no clear D gene. The clonotype originates from a woman aged 18-29 years with acute or convalescent COVID-19. The DNA for the CDR3 is TGTGCCAGCAGCCCCACAGAGAACACTGAAGCTTTCTTT. As protein: CASSPTENTEAFF.